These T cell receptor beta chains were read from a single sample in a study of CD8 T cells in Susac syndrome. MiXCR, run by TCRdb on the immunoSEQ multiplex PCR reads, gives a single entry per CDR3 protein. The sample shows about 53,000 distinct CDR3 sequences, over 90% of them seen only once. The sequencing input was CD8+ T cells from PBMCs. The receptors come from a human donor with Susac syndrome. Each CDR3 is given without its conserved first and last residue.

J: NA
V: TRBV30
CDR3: AWSVTLLGTIYLEQY

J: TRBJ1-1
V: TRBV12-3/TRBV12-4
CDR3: ASSLGGGNTEAF

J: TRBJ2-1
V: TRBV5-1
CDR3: ASSFGRVTYNEQF

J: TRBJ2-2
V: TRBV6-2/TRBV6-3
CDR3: ASSGTGRSLNTGELF

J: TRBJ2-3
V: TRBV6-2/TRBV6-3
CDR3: AARGFRDTQY

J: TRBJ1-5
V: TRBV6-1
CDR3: ASTGGAEPQH

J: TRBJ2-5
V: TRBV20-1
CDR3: SADLQETQY

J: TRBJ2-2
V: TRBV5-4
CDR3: ASSLVARVANTGELF

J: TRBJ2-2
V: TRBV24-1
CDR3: ATSPTGVMSTGELF

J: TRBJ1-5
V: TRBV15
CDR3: ATSRVGQEMVIQPQH

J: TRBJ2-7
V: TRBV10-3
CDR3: AISEAGIYEQY

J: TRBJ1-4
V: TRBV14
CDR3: ASSQDRRYSSEKLF

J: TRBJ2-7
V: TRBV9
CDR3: ASSVAGQQVYEQY

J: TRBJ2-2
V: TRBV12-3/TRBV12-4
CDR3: ASSFRSQANTGELF

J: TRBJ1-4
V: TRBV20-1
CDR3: SAGDRGRVEKLF

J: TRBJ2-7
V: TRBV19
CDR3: ASSTSGAYEQY

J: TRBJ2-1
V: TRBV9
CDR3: ASSVEAGGSYNEQF

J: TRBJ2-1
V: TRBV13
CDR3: ASRFRGGSSYNEQF

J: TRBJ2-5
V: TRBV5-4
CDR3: ASSLWGGLETQY

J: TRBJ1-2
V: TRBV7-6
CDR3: VLGGTYGYT

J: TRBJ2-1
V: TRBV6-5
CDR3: ASSHTGGTGNEQF

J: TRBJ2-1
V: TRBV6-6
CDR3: ASTRDSNEQF

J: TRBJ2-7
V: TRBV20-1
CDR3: SARDGGSSSYEQY

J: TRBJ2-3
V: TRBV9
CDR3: ASNSEY

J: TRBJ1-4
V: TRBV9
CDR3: ASSPGQTTNEKLF

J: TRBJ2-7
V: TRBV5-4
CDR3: ASSLVSPSGEYEQY

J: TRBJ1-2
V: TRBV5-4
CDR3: ASRGRGYGYT

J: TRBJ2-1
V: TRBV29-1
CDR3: SVDPGASGADEQF

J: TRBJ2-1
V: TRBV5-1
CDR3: ASTTGQGVNEQF

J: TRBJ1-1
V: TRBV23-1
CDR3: ASSQCVSWQNTEAF

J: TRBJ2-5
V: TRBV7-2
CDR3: ASSLRGERVVPY

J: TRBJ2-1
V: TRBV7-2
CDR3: ASSLNGGTYNEQF

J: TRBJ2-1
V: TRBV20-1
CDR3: SARAGDNEQF

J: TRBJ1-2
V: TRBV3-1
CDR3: ASSQGRTAKNYGYT

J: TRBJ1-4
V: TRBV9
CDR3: ASSMGQIATNEKLF

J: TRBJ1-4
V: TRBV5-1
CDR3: ASSWNSYNEKLF

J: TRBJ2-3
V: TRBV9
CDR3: ASSVGDTDTQY

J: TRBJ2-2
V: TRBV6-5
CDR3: ASSYSSGGARELF

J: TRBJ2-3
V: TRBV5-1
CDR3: ASSWTGTAPDTQY

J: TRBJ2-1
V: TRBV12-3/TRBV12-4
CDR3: ASSLYPGVPDNEQF

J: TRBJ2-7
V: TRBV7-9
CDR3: ASSLARYEQY

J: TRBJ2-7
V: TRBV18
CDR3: ASSPPNGAHEQY

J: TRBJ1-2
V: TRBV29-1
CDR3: SVPGRTYGYT

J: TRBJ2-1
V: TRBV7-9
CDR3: ASSARVYGDEQF

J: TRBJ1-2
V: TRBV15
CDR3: ATSRDLRNYGYT

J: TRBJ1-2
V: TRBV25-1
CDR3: ARGLSGYT

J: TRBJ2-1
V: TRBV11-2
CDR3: ASSSRDRVNEQF

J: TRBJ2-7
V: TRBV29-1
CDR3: SVEQGAYEQY

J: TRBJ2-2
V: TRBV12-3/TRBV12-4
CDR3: ASSFGNTGELF

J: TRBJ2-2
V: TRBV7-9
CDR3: ASSQTLGSGELF

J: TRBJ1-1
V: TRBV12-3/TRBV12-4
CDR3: ASSRSPHTEAF

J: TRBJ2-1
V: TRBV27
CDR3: ASSLRGGEQF

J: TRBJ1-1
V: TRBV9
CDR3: ASSGDRGEAF

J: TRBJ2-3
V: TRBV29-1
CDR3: SGTVDGNVGTVEASDTQY

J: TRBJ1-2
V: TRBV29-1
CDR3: SVVRTDDRANYGYT